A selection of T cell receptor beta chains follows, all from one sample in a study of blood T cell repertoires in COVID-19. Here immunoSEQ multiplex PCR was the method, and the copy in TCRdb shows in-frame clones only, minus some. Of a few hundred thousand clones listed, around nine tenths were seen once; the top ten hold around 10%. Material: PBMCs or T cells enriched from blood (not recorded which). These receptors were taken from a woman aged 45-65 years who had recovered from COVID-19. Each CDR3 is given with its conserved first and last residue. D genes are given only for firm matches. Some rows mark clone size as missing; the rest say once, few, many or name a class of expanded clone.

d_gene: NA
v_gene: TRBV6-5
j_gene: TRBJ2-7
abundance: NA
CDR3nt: TGTGCCAGCAGACTCACAGCGGGTCCTGCTTACGAGCAGTACTTC
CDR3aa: CASRLTAGPAYEQYF

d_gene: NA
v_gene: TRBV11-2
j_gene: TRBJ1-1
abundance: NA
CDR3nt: TGTGCCAGCAGCACAGGACAGAACACTGAAGCTTTCTTT
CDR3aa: CASSTGQNTEAFF

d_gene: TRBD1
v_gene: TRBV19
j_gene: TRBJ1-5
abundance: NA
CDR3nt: TGTGCCAGTAGTATAAGTCGGGGACAGAGAAATCAGCCCCAGCATTTT
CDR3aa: CASSISRGQRNQPQHF

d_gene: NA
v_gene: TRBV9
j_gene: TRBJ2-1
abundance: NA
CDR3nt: TGTGCCAGCAGTCCCCCGGGTTTTTCCTACAATGAGCAGTTCTTC
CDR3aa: CASSPPGFSYNEQFF

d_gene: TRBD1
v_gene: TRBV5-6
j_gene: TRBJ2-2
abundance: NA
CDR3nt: TGTGCCAGCAGCACTGCCGGGACAGGAACCGGGGAGCTGTTTTTT
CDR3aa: CASSTAGTGTGELFF

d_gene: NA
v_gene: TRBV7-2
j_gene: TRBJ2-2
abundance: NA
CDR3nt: TGTGCCAGCCGCTTTTGGCAGAACACCGGGGAGCTGTTTTTT
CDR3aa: CASRFWQNTGELFF

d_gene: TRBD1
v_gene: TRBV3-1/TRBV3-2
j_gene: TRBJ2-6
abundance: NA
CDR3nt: TGTGCCAGCAGCGTACAGGGGCCTGGGGCCAACGTCCTGACTTTC
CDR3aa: CASSVQGPGANVLTF

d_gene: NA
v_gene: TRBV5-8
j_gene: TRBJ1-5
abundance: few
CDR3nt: TGTGCCAGCAGCTCCCAGGGGTTTAGCAATCAGCCCCAGCATTTT
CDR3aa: CASSSQGFSNQPQHF

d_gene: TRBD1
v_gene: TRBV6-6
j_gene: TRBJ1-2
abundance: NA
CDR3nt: TGTGCCAGCAGCCGAGAGTTCTCCGGGACAGGGGGAGGCCTCTATGGCTACACCTTC
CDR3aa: CASSREFSGTGGGLYGYTF

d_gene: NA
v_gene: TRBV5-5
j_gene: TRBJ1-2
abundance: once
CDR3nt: TGTGCCAGCAGCTACTGGACAGCCTCTATGGTTGACTACACCTTC
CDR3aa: CASSYWTASMVDYTF

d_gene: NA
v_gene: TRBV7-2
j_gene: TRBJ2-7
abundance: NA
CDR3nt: TGTGCCAGCAGCTTAGCAAGAGAGGGATTCGCCGAGCAGTACTTC
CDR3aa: CASSLAREGFAEQYF

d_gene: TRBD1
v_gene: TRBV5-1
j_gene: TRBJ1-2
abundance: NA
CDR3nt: TGCGCCAGCAGCCCAGACGACAGGGGTGGCTACACCTTC
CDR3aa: CASSPDDRGGYTF

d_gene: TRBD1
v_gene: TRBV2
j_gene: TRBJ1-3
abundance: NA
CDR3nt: TGTGCCAGCAGGGCCGACAGGGGTCCTGGAAACACCATATATTTT
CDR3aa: CASRADRGPGNTIYF

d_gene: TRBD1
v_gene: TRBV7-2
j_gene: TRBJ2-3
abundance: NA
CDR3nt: TGTGCCAGCAGGACAAGGTGGACAGGGACAGATACGCAGTATTTT
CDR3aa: CASRTRWTGTDTQYF

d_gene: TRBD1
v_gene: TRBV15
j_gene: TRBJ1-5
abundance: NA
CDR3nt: TGTGCCACCAGCAAGGGAACAGGGGGCAATCAGCCCCAGCATTTT
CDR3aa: CATSKGTGGNQPQHF

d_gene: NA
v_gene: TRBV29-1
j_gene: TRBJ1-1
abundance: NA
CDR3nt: TGCAGCGTTGTGTCGGGGGGAACTGAAGCTTTCTTT
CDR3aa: CSVVSGGTEAFF

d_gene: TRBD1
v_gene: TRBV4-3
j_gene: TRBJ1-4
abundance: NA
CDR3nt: TGCGCCAGCAGCCATGGCAGGGGGCGTGAAAAACTGTTTTTT
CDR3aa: CASSHGRGREKLFF

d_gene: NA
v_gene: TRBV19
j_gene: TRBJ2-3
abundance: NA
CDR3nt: TGTGCCACCGGACAGCAGTCCACCGCAGATACGCAGTATTTT
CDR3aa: CATGQQSTADTQYF

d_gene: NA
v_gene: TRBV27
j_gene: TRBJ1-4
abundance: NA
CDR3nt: TGTGCCAGCAAAAGGACAAGTAATGAAAAACTGTTTTTT
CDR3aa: CASKRTSNEKLFF

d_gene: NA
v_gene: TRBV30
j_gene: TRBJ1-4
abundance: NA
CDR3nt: TGTGCCTGGAGGCAGCTAGAGGCGGGGATCAATGAAAAACTGTTTTTT
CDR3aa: CAWRQLEAGINEKLFF

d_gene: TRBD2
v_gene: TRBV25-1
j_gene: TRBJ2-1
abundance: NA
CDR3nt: TGTACCAGCAGTATAAGCGGGGGGGGAGATTACAATGAGCAGTTCTTC
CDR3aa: CTSSISGGGDYNEQFF

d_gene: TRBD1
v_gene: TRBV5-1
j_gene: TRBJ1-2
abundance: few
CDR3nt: TGCGCCAGCAGCTTGACAGGGGGTAATGGCTACACCTTC
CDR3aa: CASSLTGGNGYTF

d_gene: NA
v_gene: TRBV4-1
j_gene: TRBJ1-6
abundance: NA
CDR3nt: TGCGCCAGCAGCCAAGTAGGCTTCGGGTCACCCCTCCACTTT
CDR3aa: CASSQVGFGSPLHF

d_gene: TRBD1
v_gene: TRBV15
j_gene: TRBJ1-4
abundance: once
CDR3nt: TGTGCCACCAGCAGAGACTTTGGGACAGGGGGTCAAAAACTGTTTTTT
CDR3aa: CATSRDFGTGGQKLFF

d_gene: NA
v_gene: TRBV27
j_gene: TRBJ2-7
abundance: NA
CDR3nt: TGTGCCAGCAGTCTCTCTGTGTTGGGACTCGAGCAGTACTTC
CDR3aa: CASSLSVLGLEQYF

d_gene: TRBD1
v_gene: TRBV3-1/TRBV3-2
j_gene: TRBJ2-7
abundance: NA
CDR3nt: TGTGCCAGCAGCAGGACAGGGAGCTCCTACGAGCAGTACTTC
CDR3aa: CASSRTGSSYEQYF

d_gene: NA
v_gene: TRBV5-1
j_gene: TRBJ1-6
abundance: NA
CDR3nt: TGCGCCAGCAGCTTGAATCAGGGGTCACCCCTCCACTTT
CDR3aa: CASSLNQGSPLHF

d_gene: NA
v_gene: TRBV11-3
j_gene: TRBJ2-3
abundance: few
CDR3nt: TGTGCCAGCAGCTTATCCGCGGAGGATACGCAGTATTTT
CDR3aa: CASSLSAEDTQYF

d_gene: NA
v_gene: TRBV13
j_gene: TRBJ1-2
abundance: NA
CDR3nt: TGTGCCAGCAGCCGCGGCAGTGGCTACACCTTC
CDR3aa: CASSRGSGYTF

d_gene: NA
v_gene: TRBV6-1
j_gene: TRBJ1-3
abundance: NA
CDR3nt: TGTGCCAGCAGTGAAGTTGCCGGGGGAGGAAACACCATATATTTT
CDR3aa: CASSEVAGGGNTIYF

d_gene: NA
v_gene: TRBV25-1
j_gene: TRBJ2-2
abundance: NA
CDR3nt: TGTGCCAGCAGTGAGGGGCGCGACACCGGGGAGCTGTTTTTT
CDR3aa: CASSEGRDTGELFF

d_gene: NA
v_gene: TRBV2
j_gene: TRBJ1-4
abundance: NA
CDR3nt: TGTGCCAGCAGTGAAGCAGGACAGCGTAATGAAAAACTGTTTTTT
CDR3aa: CASSEAGQRNEKLFF

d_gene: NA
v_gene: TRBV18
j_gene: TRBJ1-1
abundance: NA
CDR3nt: TGTGCCAGCTCACCACAAAGGGAGACTGAAGCTTTCTTT
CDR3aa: CASSPQRETEAFF

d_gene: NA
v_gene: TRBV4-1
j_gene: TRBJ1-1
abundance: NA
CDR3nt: TGCGCCAGCAGTCTGGGGAGGGGGATGAACACTGAAGCTTTCTTT
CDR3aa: CASSLGRGMNTEAFF

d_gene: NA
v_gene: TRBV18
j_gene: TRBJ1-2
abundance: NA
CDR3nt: TGTGCCAGCTCACCGCCCTGGGGCGGCGGCTACACCTTC
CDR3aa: CASSPPWGGGYTF

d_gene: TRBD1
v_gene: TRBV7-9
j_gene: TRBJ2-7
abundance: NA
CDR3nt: TGTGCCAGCAGCTTAGCGACAGGGAGAACCTACGAGCAGTACTTC
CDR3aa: CASSLATGRTYEQYF

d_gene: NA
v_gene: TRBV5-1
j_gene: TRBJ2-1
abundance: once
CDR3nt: TGCGCCAGCAGCGCGTCGGTTGGGTTAGGCCCCGGGGAGCAGTTCTTC
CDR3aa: CASSASVGLGPGEQFF

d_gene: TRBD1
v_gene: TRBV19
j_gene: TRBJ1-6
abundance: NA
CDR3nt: TGTGCCAGTAGTGGACAGGGGTGGAATTCACCCCTCCACTTT
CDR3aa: CASSGQGWNSPLHF

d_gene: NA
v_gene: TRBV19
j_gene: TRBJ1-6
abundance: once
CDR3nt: TGTGCCAGTAGTATTTGGGGCTCCAGCTCCTATAATTCACCCCTCCACTTT
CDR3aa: CASSIWGSSSYNSPLHF

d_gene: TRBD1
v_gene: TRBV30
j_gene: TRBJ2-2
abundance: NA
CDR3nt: TGTGCCTGGGGCCGGGACAGAAACACCGGGGAGCTGTTTTTT
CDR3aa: CAWGRDRNTGELFF

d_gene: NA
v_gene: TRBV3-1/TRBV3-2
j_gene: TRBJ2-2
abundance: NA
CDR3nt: TGTGCCAGCACCCGGACTGCCGCGAACACCGGGGAGCTGTTTTTT
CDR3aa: CASTRTAANTGELFF

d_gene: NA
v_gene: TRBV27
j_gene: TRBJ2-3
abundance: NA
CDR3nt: TGTGCCAGCAGTCCGCTCCAGGGACTGAGCACAGATACGCAGTATTTT
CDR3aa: CASSPLQGLSTDTQYF

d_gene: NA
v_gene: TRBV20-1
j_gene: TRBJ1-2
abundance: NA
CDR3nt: TGCAGTGCTCCGGACTCTCATGGCTACACCTTC
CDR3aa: CSAPDSHGYTF

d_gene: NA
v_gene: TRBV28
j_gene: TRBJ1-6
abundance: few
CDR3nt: TGTGCCAGCAGTTTTGGCATGCGGAATTCACCCCTCCACTTT
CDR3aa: CASSFGMRNSPLHF

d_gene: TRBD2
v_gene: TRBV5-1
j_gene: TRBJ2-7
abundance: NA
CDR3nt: TGCGCCAGCAGTGGGGGGTTGGGAGGGTACGAGCAGTACTTC
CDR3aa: CASSGGLGGYEQYF

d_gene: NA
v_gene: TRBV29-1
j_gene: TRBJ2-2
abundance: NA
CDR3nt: TGCAGCGTTACCCCCTTGGCCAACACCGGGGAGCTGTTTTTT
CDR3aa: CSVTPLANTGELFF

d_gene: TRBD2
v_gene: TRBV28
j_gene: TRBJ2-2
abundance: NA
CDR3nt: TGTGCCAGCACCCCGCCCCGGGGGGACACCGGGGAGCTGTTTTTT
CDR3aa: CASTPPRGDTGELFF

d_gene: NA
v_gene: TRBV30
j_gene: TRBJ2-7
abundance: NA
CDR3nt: TGTGCCTGGAGGGGGACTGATCTACGAGGCGAGCAGTACTTC
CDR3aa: CAWRGTDLRGEQYF

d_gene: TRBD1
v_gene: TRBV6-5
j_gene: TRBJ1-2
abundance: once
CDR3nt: TGTGCCAGCAGCCCACAGGGGGCCTCTGGCTACACCTTC
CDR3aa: CASSPQGASGYTF